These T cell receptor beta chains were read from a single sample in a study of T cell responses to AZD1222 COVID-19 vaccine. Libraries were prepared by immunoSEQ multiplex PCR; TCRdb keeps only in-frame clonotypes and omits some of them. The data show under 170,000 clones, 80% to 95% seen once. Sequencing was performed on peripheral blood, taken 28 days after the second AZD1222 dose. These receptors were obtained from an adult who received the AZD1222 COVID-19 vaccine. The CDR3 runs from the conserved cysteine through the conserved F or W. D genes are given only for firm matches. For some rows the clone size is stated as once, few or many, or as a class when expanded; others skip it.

CDR3 protein: CATSDLPYYRGGNQPQHF; CDR3 DNA: TGTGCCACCAGTGATTTGCCATATTATAGGGGGGGAAATCAGCCCCAGCATTTT; D gene: -; V gene: TRBV24-1; CDR3 length: 18; clone size: -; J gene: TRBJ1-5
CDR3 protein: CASSQKVQGQTYTEAFF; CDR3 DNA: TGCGCCAGCAGCCAAAAGGTTCAGGGACAAACTTACACTGAAGCTTTCTTT; D gene: -; V gene: TRBV4-1; CDR3 length: 17; clone size: few; J gene: TRBJ1-1
CDR3 protein: CASSLARVLNTEAFF; CDR3 DNA: TGTGCCAGCAGCTTAGCCAGGGTGCTGAACACTGAAGCTTTCTTT; D gene: -; V gene: TRBV7-9; CDR3 length: 15; clone size: -; J gene: TRBJ1-1
CDR3 protein: CASSPTTYNEQFF; CDR3 DNA: TGTGCCAGCAGTCCTACAACCTACAATGAGCAGTTCTTC; D gene: -; V gene: TRBV28; CDR3 length: 13; clone size: -; J gene: TRBJ2-1
CDR3 protein: CASKGGDFLAGETQYF; CDR3 DNA: TGTGCCAGTAAGGGGGGGGACTTCTTGGCGGGAGAGACCCAGTACTTC; D gene: -; V gene: TRBV19; CDR3 length: 16; clone size: -; J gene: TRBJ2-5
CDR3 protein: CASSRLGGRASYNSPLHF; CDR3 DNA: TGTGCCAGCAGCCGGTTGGGGGGGAGGGCCAGCTATAATTCACCCCTCCACTTT; D gene: -; V gene: TRBV7-8; CDR3 length: 18; clone size: -; J gene: TRBJ1-6
CDR3 protein: CSVVFANEKLFF; CDR3 DNA: TGCAGCGTTGTGTTCGCTAATGAAAAACTGTTTTTT; D gene: -; V gene: TRBV29-1; CDR3 length: 12; clone size: -; J gene: TRBJ1-4
CDR3 protein: CASSLLSTGNTEAFF; CDR3 DNA: TGCGCCAGCAGCTTACTTTCCACGGGTAACACTGAAGCTTTCTTT; D gene: -; V gene: TRBV5-1; CDR3 length: 15; clone size: -; J gene: TRBJ1-1
CDR3 protein: CASSTGRVDEQYF; CDR3 DNA: TGTGCCAGCAGTACAGGGAGGGTGGACGAGCAGTACTTC; D gene: -; V gene: TRBV27; CDR3 length: 13; clone size: -; J gene: TRBJ2-7
CDR3 protein: CASSPRTGELFF; CDR3 DNA: TGTGCCAGCTCACCTAGAACCGGGGAGCTGTTTTTT; D gene: -; V gene: TRBV18; CDR3 length: 12; clone size: -; J gene: TRBJ2-2
CDR3 protein: CASSLGWSYNEQFF; CDR3 DNA: TGTGCCAGCAGCTTAGGGTGGAGTTACAATGAGCAGTTCTTC; D gene: -; V gene: TRBV11-1; CDR3 length: 14; clone size: -; J gene: TRBJ2-1
CDR3 protein: CASSFQLRGREQYF; CDR3 DNA: TGCGCCAGCAGCTTCCAGTTGCGCGGTAGGGAGCAGTACTTC; D gene: -; V gene: TRBV5-1; CDR3 length: 14; clone size: -; J gene: TRBJ2-7
CDR3 protein: CASSRGPDRSLTGELFF; CDR3 DNA: TGTGCCAGCAGCCGGGGACCCGACAGATCACTTACCGGGGAGCTGTTTTTT; D gene: -; V gene: TRBV4-2; CDR3 length: 17; clone size: -; J gene: TRBJ2-2
CDR3 protein: CSGRMNTEAFF; CDR3 DNA: TGCTCCGGCCGAATGAACACTGAAGCTTTCTTT; D gene: -; V gene: TRBV21-1; CDR3 length: 11; clone size: few; J gene: TRBJ1-1
CDR3 protein: CASRATTAARETQYF; CDR3 DNA: TGTGCCAGCAGGGCCACGACCGCGGCCAGAGAGACCCAGTACTTC; D gene: -; V gene: TRBV6-5; CDR3 length: 15; clone size: -; J gene: TRBJ2-5
CDR3 protein: CSALESETQYF; CDR3 DNA: TGCAGTGCTCTCGAATCGGAGACCCAGTACTTC; D gene: -; V gene: TRBV20-1; CDR3 length: 11; clone size: -; J gene: TRBJ2-5
CDR3 protein: CASSSDGPNYGYTF; CDR3 DNA: TGTGCCAGCAGTTCGGACGGGCCTAACTATGGCTACACCTTC; D gene: -; V gene: TRBV27; CDR3 length: 14; clone size: -; J gene: TRBJ1-2
CDR3 protein: CASSGGDPIQPQHF; CDR3 DNA: TGTGCCAGTTCTGGGGGCGATCCGATTCAGCCCCAGCATTTT; D gene: -; V gene: TRBV5-6; CDR3 length: 14; clone size: -; J gene: TRBJ1-5
CDR3 protein: CASSYYLKVHGELFF; CDR3 DNA: TGTGCCAGCAGTTACTACCTGAAAGTTCACGGGGAGCTGTTTTTT; D gene: -; V gene: TRBV6-5; CDR3 length: 15; clone size: few; J gene: TRBJ2-2
CDR3 protein: CASSVELAGVGNEQFF; CDR3 DNA: TGTGCCAGCAGCGTAGAATTAGCGGGAGTAGGTAATGAGCAGTTCTTC; D gene: TRBD2; V gene: TRBV9; CDR3 length: 16; clone size: -; J gene: TRBJ2-1
CDR3 protein: CASSPTGVGTEAFF; CDR3 DNA: TGTGCCAGCTCACCGACAGGGGTAGGCACTGAAGCTTTCTTT; D gene: TRBD1; V gene: TRBV18; CDR3 length: 14; clone size: -; J gene: TRBJ1-1
CDR3 protein: CAISEAGGFDEQYF; CDR3 DNA: TGTGCCATCAGTGAGGCAGGGGGGTTCGACGAGCAGTACTTC; D gene: -; V gene: TRBV10-3; CDR3 length: 14; clone size: -; J gene: TRBJ2-7
CDR3 protein: CASRELIGTAFF; CDR3 DNA: TGTGCCAGCAGGGAGTTGATTGGGACTGCTTTCTTT; D gene: -; V gene: TRBV12-3/TRBV12-4; CDR3 length: 12; clone size: -; J gene: TRBJ1-1
CDR3 protein: CASRLGQEINEQFF; CDR3 DNA: TGTGCCAGCAGACTGGGACAGGAAATCAATGAGCAGTTCTTC; D gene: TRBD1; V gene: TRBV6-5; CDR3 length: 14; clone size: -; J gene: TRBJ2-1
CDR3 protein: CASRGGYEQYF; CDR3 DNA: TGTGCCAGCAGGGGGGGTTACGAGCAGTACTTC; D gene: -; V gene: TRBV28; CDR3 length: 11; clone size: -; J gene: TRBJ2-7
CDR3 protein: CASSSGQGNSGGYTF; CDR3 DNA: TGTGCCAGCAGTAGCGGACAGGGGAATTCGGGCGGCTACACCTTC; D gene: TRBD1; V gene: TRBV6-6; CDR3 length: 15; clone size: -; J gene: TRBJ1-2
CDR3 protein: CASSRETGSNSPLHF; CDR3 DNA: TGCGCCAGCAGCCGGGAGACAGGTAGCAATTCACCCCTCCACTTT; D gene: -; V gene: TRBV5-1; CDR3 length: 15; clone size: once; J gene: TRBJ1-6
CDR3 protein: CASSLTLGQYTEAFF; CDR3 DNA: TGCGCCAGCAGCTTGACGCTAGGACAATACACTGAAGCTTTCTTT; D gene: -; V gene: TRBV5-1; CDR3 length: 15; clone size: -; J gene: TRBJ1-1
CDR3 protein: CFAGSNTGELFF; CDR3 DNA: TGTTTCGCGGGGTCGAACACCGGGGAGCTGTTTTTT; D gene: -; V gene: TRBV28; CDR3 length: 12; clone size: few; J gene: TRBJ2-2
CDR3 protein: CASSEFYVGSGYTF; CDR3 DNA: TGTGCCAGCAGTGAATTCTATGTCGGGTCTGGGTACACCTTC; D gene: -; V gene: TRBV25-1; CDR3 length: 14; clone size: once; J gene: TRBJ1-2
CDR3 protein: CASSLRAGNSYNSPLHF; CDR3 DNA: TGTGCCAGCAGCTTAAGGGCAGGGAACTCCTATAATTCACCCCTCCACTTT; D gene: -; V gene: TRBV7-2; CDR3 length: 17; clone size: -; J gene: TRBJ1-6
CDR3 protein: CASSGGQGQPQHF; CDR3 DNA: TGTGCCAGCAGTGGGGGACAGGGCCAGCCCCAGCATTTT; D gene: TRBD1; V gene: TRBV2; CDR3 length: 13; clone size: -; J gene: TRBJ1-5
CDR3 protein: CSASDGQVGSNQPQHF; CDR3 DNA: TGCAGTGCTAGTGATGGACAGGTCGGGAGCAATCAGCCCCAGCATTTT; D gene: TRBD1; V gene: TRBV20-1; CDR3 length: 16; clone size: -; J gene: TRBJ1-5
CDR3 protein: CASRPADTQYF; CDR3 DNA: TGTGCCAGCAGGCCTGCAGATACGCAGTATTTT; D gene: -; V gene: TRBV2; CDR3 length: 11; clone size: -; J gene: TRBJ2-3
CDR3 protein: CASSDPTGNTEAFF; CDR3 DNA: TGTGCCAGCAGTGACCCGACAGGGAACACTGAAGCTTTCTTT; D gene: -; V gene: TRBV2; CDR3 length: 14; clone size: -; J gene: TRBJ1-1
CDR3 protein: CASSLVVMENYGYTF; CDR3 DNA: TGTGCCAGCAGTTTAGTGGTGATGGAAAACTATGGCTACACCTTC; D gene: -; V gene: TRBV28; CDR3 length: 15; clone size: -; J gene: TRBJ1-2
CDR3 protein: CASSEAGAATLGTDTQYF; CDR3 DNA: TGTGCCAGCAGTGAAGCGGGGGCAGCCACCCTTGGAACAGATACGCAGTATTTT; D gene: -; V gene: TRBV6-1; CDR3 length: 18; clone size: once; J gene: TRBJ2-3
CDR3 protein: CASRWADNEQFF; CDR3 DNA: TGTGCCAGTAGATGGGCCGACAATGAGCAGTTCTTC; D gene: -; V gene: TRBV27; CDR3 length: 12; clone size: -; J gene: TRBJ2-1
CDR3 protein: CASSPPDEGLAGVSNEQFF; CDR3 DNA: TGTGCCAGTAGCCCACCGGATGAGGGACTAGCGGGAGTAAGCAATGAGCAGTTCTTC; D gene: TRBD2; V gene: TRBV19; CDR3 length: 19; clone size: -; J gene: TRBJ2-1
CDR3 protein: CATSDSFQPQHF; CDR3 DNA: TGTGCCACCAGTGACAGTTTTCAGCCCCAGCATTTT; D gene: -; V gene: TRBV24-1; CDR3 length: 12; clone size: -; J gene: TRBJ1-5
CDR3 protein: CASRQPRLLNTEAFF; CDR3 DNA: TGTGCCAGCAGACAACCACGGCTCCTGAACACTGAAGCTTTCTTT; D gene: -; V gene: TRBV6-5; CDR3 length: 15; clone size: once; J gene: TRBJ1-1
CDR3 protein: CATHYWRTNTYEQYF; CDR3 DNA: TGTGCCACCCATTATTGGCGGACCAATACCTACGAGCAGTACTTC; D gene: -; V gene: TRBV10-3; CDR3 length: 15; clone size: -; J gene: TRBJ2-7
CDR3 protein: CASSFHSGTSNTDTQYF; CDR3 DNA: TGTGCCAGCAGTTTCCATTCCGGGACTAGCAACACAGATACGCAGTATTTT; D gene: TRBD2; V gene: TRBV6-2/TRBV6-3; CDR3 length: 17; clone size: -; J gene: TRBJ2-3
CDR3 protein: CASSTLAEAYNEQFF; CDR3 DNA: TGCGCCAGCAGCACCCTAGCGGAGGCCTACAATGAGCAGTTCTTC; D gene: TRBD2; V gene: TRBV5-1; CDR3 length: 15; clone size: -; J gene: TRBJ2-1
CDR3 protein: CASSRGQRFPYGYTF; CDR3 DNA: TGTGCCAGCAGTAGAGGACAGCGGTTTCCCTATGGCTACACCTTC; D gene: -; V gene: TRBV2; CDR3 length: 15; clone size: -; J gene: TRBJ1-2